A single sample gave rise to the 14 T cell receptor beta chains below, sequenced in a study of a mutant IDH1 vaccine in newly diagnosed glioma. These TCRs are of unknown antigen specificity. Time point noted: week 23, last vaccination. What each vaccine dose contained was 300 ug of mutant IDH1 20-mer peptide, accompanied by topical imiquimod. Produced via immunoSEQ multiplex PCR; TCRdb's table is partial and in-frame only. The top ten clones hold around 1.5% of a sample with 58,000 or so clones, around 86% of them seen once. The sample was PBMCs, taken from a glioma patient whose treatment included an IDH1 peptide vaccine. The origin of the receptors is a man in his forties with glioma.

This clone was seen just once. V usage is TRBV28 and J usage is TRBJ2-3; 7 bases line up with TRBD2. Germline V CDR1 and CDR2: MDHEN, SYDVKM. With 3 bases clipped from V and 10 bases from J, the junction kept 22 bases outside the gene matches. The CDR3 is made up of 18 amino acids. The CDR3 spells CASSFVDGRWASGKAQYF. As DNA, the CDR3 is TGTGCCAGCAGTTTTGTCGATGGAAGATGGGCCAGCGGGAAGGCGCAGTATTTT.

The chain is built from TRBV2 and TRBJ2-1, with TRBD2 matching over 13 bases. J lost 9 bases, V lost 2 bases, and 4 bases had no gene match. Germline V gene data show CDR1 as SNHLY and CDR2 as FYNNEI. This CDR3 region has 15 residues. The CDR3 DNA follows: TGTGCCAGCAGTGAACCGGGACTAGCGGGAACTGAGCAGTTCTTC. Protein sequence: CASSEPGLAGTEQFF.

A single count supports this clone. The chain is built from TRBV5-4 and TRBJ2-5; D possibly corresponds to TRBD1 (6 bases). Between the trimmed V and J ends, which lost 0 bases and 2 bases, there was a span of 8 bases. CDR1 and CDR2 from the germline V gene are SGHNT and YYREEE (reference sequence). This CDR3 has 14 amino acids. The CDR3 reads CASSLGTAQETQYF. In DNA form, the CDR3 reads TGTGCCAGCAGCTTGGGGACAGCACAAGAGACCCAGTACTTC.

This chain uses TRBV6-5 with TRBJ2-7, with 8 bases identical to TRBD1. This CDR3 has 15 residues. V lost 2 bases, J lost 2 bases, and 5 bases stayed unmatched. CDR1 MNHEY and CDR2 SVGAGI come from the germline V gene. The CDR3 DNA sequence: TGTGCCAGCAGTTACGGAGGGACAGGTACCTACGAGCAGTACTTC. This codes for CASSYGGTGTYEQYF.

A single count supports this clone. The rearrangement uses TRBV5-1 and TRBJ2-7; D is perhaps TRBD1 (6 bases). Germline assignment: CDR1 SGHRS and CDR2 YFSETQ. V dropped 1 base and J dropped 3 bases, with 11 bases sitting between them. The CDR3 runs to 14 residues. The CDR3, as DNA: TGCGCCAGCAGCTTGACAGGGAATCTCTACGAGCAGTACTTC. It yields the protein CASSLTGNLYEQYF.

This chain uses TRBV7-2 with TRBJ2-1; TRBD2 is a possible D gene (6 bases). Germline CDR1 reads SGHTA; CDR2 reads FQGNSA. The CDR3 is made up of 16 amino acids. V was cut by 1 base and J by 5 bases, with 15 bases left in between. The CDR3, as DNA: TGTGCCAGCAGCTTAGGGGCGGGACTCCTAAACAATGAGCAGTTCTTC. This encodes CASSLGAGLLNNEQFF.

This rearrangement joins TRBV29-1 to TRBJ2-1; D gene ambiguous. The V gene lost 5 bases and the J gene lost 8 bases, with 13 bases spanning the gap. Germline values: CDR1 SQVTM, CDR2 ANQGSEA. The CDR3 is 12 amino acids. The CDR3 nucleotides are TGCAGCGTTCTCTGGACGGGCCATGAGCAGTTCTTC. Amino acid sequence: CSVLWTGHEQFF.

This clone was counted a single time. The genes are TRBV9 and TRBJ2-2, with unresolved D. Germline V gene sequence: CDR1 SGDLS, CDR2 YYNGEE. Trimming cost V 0 bases and J 0 bases, with 3 bases left between them. The CDR3 is 14 amino acids. CDR3 protein: CASSVVANTGELFF. In DNA form, the CDR3 reads TGTGCCAGCAGCGTAGTAGCGAACACCGGGGAGCTGTTTTTT. Looking up the rest from reference TRBV9 and TRBJ2-2 gives the full variable domain: DSGVTQTPKHLITATGQRVTLRCSPRSGDLSVYWYQQSLDQGLQFLIQYYNGEERAKGNILERFSAQQFPDLHSELNLSSLELGDSALYFCASSVVANTGELFFGEGSRLTVL.

The chain links TRBV27 to TRBJ2-7; D might be TRBD1 (5 bases). V was pared by 1 base and J by 0 bases, with 16 bases between. Germline lookup yields CDR1 MNHEY and CDR2 SMNVEV (reference sequence). The CDR3 totals 17 residues. The CDR3 bases are TGTGCCAGCAGTTTATTGGTTGGTCAGGGTTTCTCCTACGAGCAGTACTTC. It is translated as CASSLLVGQGFSYEQYF.

The CDR3 region has the DNA TGTGCCAGCAGTTTCGGGAGCGGGGAGACCCAGTACTTC. The encoded protein is CASSFGSGETQYF. The V call is TRBV6-6, the J call TRBJ2-5, with D possibly being TRBD2 (6 bases). The V end was cut by 4 bases, the J end by 5 bases, with 11 bases between. Per the germline V gene, CDR1 is MNHNY and CDR2 is SVGAGI (reference sequence). This CDR3 has 13 residues.

This chain joins TRBV4-1 and TRBJ2-5; 15 nucleotides match TRBD2. The germline CDR1 and CDR2 sequences are MGHRA and YSYEKL. V was pared by 4 bases and J by 5 bases, with 8 bases of the junction left unmatched. CDR3 length: 17 amino acids. The CDR3 nucleotides are TGCGCCAGCAGCCTACTCGGACTAGCGGGAGGGCCGGAGACCCAGTACTTC. Translation gives CASSLLGLAGGPETQYF.

This chain uses TRBV6-5 with TRBJ2-7; D perhaps matches TRBD1 (6 bases). V was cut by 8 bases and J by 2 bases, with 10 bases left in between. The CDR3 loop spans 12 amino acids. Germline assignment: CDR1 MNHEY and CDR2 SVGAGI. CDR3 in DNA: TGTGCCAGCCGGGACATTGCCTACGAGCAGTACTTC. Translated, it gives CASRDIAYEQYF.

The chain carries TRBV7-2 and TRBJ2-7; 7 bases align to TRBD2. The germline gives CDR1 SGHTA, CDR2 FQGNSA. CDR3 length: 12 residues. V gave up 4 bases and J gave up 3 bases; unmatched junction bases: 0. The CDR3 spells CASSWDYYEQYF. The CDR3 coding sequence is TGTGCCAGCAGCTGGGACTACTACGAGCAGTACTTC.

This chain connects TRBV6-1 to TRBJ2-7, with TRBD2 as a possible D gene (7 bases). There are 13 residues in the CDR3. From germline, CDR1 is MNHNS and CDR2 SASEGT. The V and J ends lost 5 bases and 12 bases respectively, with 20 bases between them. CDR3 amino acids: CASSRGGARYRYF. The CDR3 nucleotides are TGTGCCAGCAGTAGGGGGGGTGCGAGGTATCGGTACTTC.